Listed below are T cell receptor delta chains from one sample, sequenced in a study of gamma-delta T cells after stem cell transplantation. TCRdb re-called the RT-PCR reads through CATT. The data hold about 14,000 delta-chain clones, with around 33% observed a single time. What was sequenced was gamma-delta T cells. Receptors were obtained from a human donor. It is not recorded whose cells these are; they may come from a transplant donor. Both conserved end residues are part of each CDR3. Fields, in order: CDR3 DNA, CDR3 protein, D gene, clone size, J gene, V gene. A D gene is named only where the DNA matches it firmly. For some rows the clone size is stated as once, few or many, or as a class when expanded; others skip it.

DNA: TGTGCGGTAAGGGCCATATCCACCGATAAACTCATCTTT
CDR3: CAVRAISTDKLIF
D: -
size: -
J: TRDJ1
V: TRAV29/DV5

DNA: TGTGCCTGTGACACCGACTGGGGGTGGTCCTGGGACACCCGACAGATGTTTTTC
CDR3: CACDTDWGWSWDTRQMFF
D: TRDD3
size: few
J: TRDJ3
V: TRDV2

DNA: TGTGCCTCGAATAAAAGCGAGGACTACCCTTCCTATTCTGGGGGATTGGCCGATAAACTCATCTTT
CDR3: CASNKSEDYPSYSGGLADKLIF
D: -
size: -
J: TRDJ1
V: TRDV3

DNA: TGTGCCTGTGACAATACTGGGGGATACTGGGACACCCGACAGATGTTTTTC
CDR3: CACDNTGGYWDTRQMFF
D: TRDD3
size: few
J: TRDJ3
V: TRDV2

DNA: TGTGCCTCCTCCTTCCCTAACTGGAACTGGGAACTCATCTTT
CDR3: CASSFPNWNWELIF
D: -
size: -
J: TRDJ1
V: TRDV3

DNA: TGTGCCTCTAATCTGTACTGGGGGGATACTACCGATAAACTCATCTTT
CDR3: CASNLYWGDTTDKLIF
D: TRDD3
size: -
J: TRDJ1
V: TRDV2

DNA: TGTGCCTGTGACACCGGTACAAGGGAGGGTAAACTCATCTTT
CDR3: CACDTGTREGKLIF
D: -
size: -
J: TRDJ1
V: TRDV2

DNA: TGTGCCTTCAACCCCGAGGGTCTGGGGGACCAAATCACCGATAAACTCATCTTT
CDR3: CAFNPEGLGDQITDKLIF
D: TRDD3
size: -
J: TRDJ1
V: TRDV3

DNA: TGTGCTCTTGGGGAACTAGTGACCTTCCCTACTACTACTAGGTACTGGGGGCCTACGGAGTACACCGATAAACTCATCTTT
CDR3: CALGELVTFPTTTRYWGPTEYTDKLIF
D: TRDD3
size: few
J: TRDJ1
V: TRDV1

DNA: TGTGCTCTTGGGGAACCCACGCGGGGGACAACCTACACCGATAAACTCATCTTT
CDR3: CALGEPTRGTTYTDKLIF
D: -
size: -
J: TRDJ1
V: TRDV1

DNA: TGTGCCTGTGACACCCGGGGTCTTACCGCTTTACTGGGGGATGCTGCCAGACCCCTGATCTTT
CDR3: CACDTRGLTALLGDAARPLIF
D: TRDD3
size: -
J: TRDJ4
V: TRDV2

DNA: TGTGCCTGTGACACCCTGGGGGAGACAGCACAACTCTTCTTT
CDR3: CACDTLGETAQLFF
D: TRDD3
size: -
J: TRDJ2
V: TRDV2

DNA: TGTGCCTGTGACATGCGGACTGGGGACCCTCGGAGCGGCACCGATAACCTCATCTTT
CDR3: CACDMRTGDPRSGTDNLIF
D: TRDD3
size: -
J: TRDJ1
V: TRDV2

DNA: TGTGCCTGTGACCATGGGGGCAACCCGCAACGTGAACTCATCTTT
CDR3: CACDHGGNPQRELIF
D: -
size: -
J: TRDJ1
V: TRDV2

DNA: TGTGCCTGTGACAAACTCTCGGGGGGATACTCCTGGGACACCCGACAGATGTTTTTC
CDR3: CACDKLSGGYSWDTRQMFF
D: TRDD3
size: -
J: TRDJ3
V: TRDV2

DNA: TGTGCCTTTTTGAGGGGGCCCTGGGACACCCGACAGATGTTTTTC
CDR3: CAFLRGPWDTRQMFF
D: -
size: -
J: TRDJ3
V: TRDV3

DNA: TGTGCCTGTGACACATACTGGGGGATACGATCCTGGGACACCCGACAGATGTTTTTC
CDR3: CACDTYWGIRSWDTRQMFF
D: TRDD3
size: -
J: TRDJ3
V: TRDV2

DNA: TGTGCTCTTGGGGAAGATGGCAAATCTCGGGCTTGGGGGGAACACACCGATAAACTCATCTTT
CDR3: CALGEDGKSRAWGEHTDKLIF
D: -
size: -
J: TRDJ1
V: TRDV1

DNA: TGTGCTCTTGGGGAACTAGGCACCAGGATTCAAGTGTACACCGATAAACTCATCTTT
CDR3: CALGELGTRIQVYTDKLIF
D: -
size: -
J: TRDJ1
V: TRDV1

DNA: TGTGCTCTTGGGGAACTAGGTCCCGATAAACTCATCTTT
CDR3: CALGELGPDKLIF
D: -
size: few
J: TRDJ1
V: TRDV1

DNA: TGTGCCTCCGCTTCCTCTATCTTACTGGGGGATATCACCGATAAACTCATCTTT
CDR3: CASASSILLGDITDKLIF
D: TRDD3
size: few
J: TRDJ1
V: TRDV3

DNA: TGTGCTCTTGAAAACCTACGCCGCACTACTTTAACCGATAAACTCATCTTT
CDR3: CALENLRRTTLTDKLIF
D: -
size: few
J: TRDJ1
V: TRDV1

DNA: TGTGCCTTTAGGCCAAGTCTAGGGGGCACGAAACTCATCTTT
CDR3: CAFRPSLGGTKLIF
D: -
size: -
J: TRDJ1
V: TRDV3

DNA: TGTGCCTGTGACAAATTCTGGGGGATAAGCTCCTGGGACACCCGACAGATGTTTTTC
CDR3: CACDKFWGISSWDTRQMFF
D: TRDD3
size: few
J: TRDJ3
V: TRDV2

DNA: TGTGCTCTTGGGACTACTTGGGGGAGACGCTCGTACACCGATAAACTCATCTTT
CDR3: CALGTTWGRRSYTDKLIF
D: TRDD3
size: -
J: TRDJ1
V: TRDV1

DNA: TGTGCCTGTGACAGTACTGGCTTCCTCTCCTGGGACACCCGACAGATGTTTTTC
CDR3: CACDSTGFLSWDTRQMFF
D: -
size: -
J: TRDJ3
V: TRDV2

DNA: TGTGCCTGTGACACCGTCCTGGGGGATATCATCTCCTGTGACAACCGCCCGATGATTTTC
CDR3: CACDTVLGDIISCDNRPMIF
D: TRDD3
size: -
J: TRDJ3
V: TRDV2

DNA: TGTGCTCTTGGGGTGCGGTCCTTCCTCATCCCCTTTACTGGGGGATACGGGTACACCGATAAACTCATCTTT
CDR3: CALGVRSFLIPFTGGYGYTDKLIF
D: TRDD3
size: few
J: TRDJ1
V: TRDV1